This record looks at one TCR beta chain sequence and its context. The target antigen is unknown. The data belong to a study of T cells expressing NK-cell markers. Across the study: Sequencing of TCR beta repertoires drew on sorted CD3+CD56+NKG2C+, CD3+CD56+NKG2C- and CD3+CD56-NKG2C+ T cells. Sequencing covered eight donors, seven HCMV-seropositive and one seronegative. General study results and limits: Expanded NKG2C+ T cell clones were not confirmed as HCMV-specific.

The germline V gene has CDR1 DFQATT and CDR2 SNEGSKA (reference sequence). The CDR3 has 14 amino acids. TCR beta libraries carry UMIs added by 5'RACE template switching. TCRdb re-called the 5' RACE reads and catalogs CDR3 proteins one per entry, DNA excluded. In all, the sample yields about 370,000 distinct CDR3 sequences. The sequence derives from a woman aged 50 to 60 in good health. The material sequenced was blood T cells: a sorted CD56 or NKG2C T cell subset, CD4+ or CD8+ T cells, or bulk PBMC T cells (not recorded which). The chain is built from TRBV20-1 and TRBJ2-3; TCRdb's D call, TRBD1, is unchecked because there is no DNA. CDR3 sequence reads: CSGDGGEGTDTQYF.